This T cell receptor (beta chain) was recovered during a study of OX40 agonist ivuxolimab in advanced cancers. As for the study in general: Head and neck, renal cell, melanoma or hepatocellular carcinoma were the cancers that dose-escalation patients had.

The length of the CDR3 is 16 residues. Germline V gives CDR1 SGDLS, CDR2 YYNGEE. With V trimmed by 0 bases and J by 2 bases, 7 bases remained unmatched. TCRdb's table, derived via immunoSEQ multiplex PCR, lists solely in-frame clones and lacks some. Among about 80,000 clones listed, 85% to 95% were seen once. This TCR came from an adult with an advanced solid tumor such as melanoma, head and neck, liver or kidney cancer. V and J are TRBV9 and TRBJ2-7, with 8 bases lining up with TRBD1. This specimen consisted of CD4+ or CD8+ T cells sorted from blood, obtained in a trial of the OX40 agonist ivuxolimab. In DNA, the CDR3 is TGTGCCAGCAGCGTAGGGACAGGGAAACAAGCCTACGAGCAGTACTTC. Its protein is CASSVGTGKQAYEQYF. Supplemented by reference TRBV9 and TRBJ2-7, the full variable domain reads DSGVTQTPKHLITATGQRVTLRCSPRSGDLSVYWYQQSLDQGLQFLIQYYNGEERAKGNILERFSAQQFPDLHSELNLSSLELGDSALYFCASSVGTGKQAYEQYFGPGTRLTVT.